This record covers a single T cell receptor beta chain. Its antigen is not yet known. Base qualities are not at hand, and no much larger clone is one base apart. The CDR3 spans 13 residues, from the cysteine through the phenylalanine. The kept DNA is CDR3 alone, 39 bases in frame from the first base. V is cut by 5 bases and J by 1 base, and the space between the germline ends is 8 bases. The time point label of this sample denotes: individuals recovered from natural SARS-CoV-2 infection. The immunoSEQ Assay was the method used to sequence TCRbeta CDR3 regions. After extraction, genomic DNA underwent amplification by bias-controlled multiplex PCR, followed by high-throughput sequencing. Turning to the authors' computational methods: To quantify the absolute abundance of every unique TCRbeta CDR3 region, sequences were collapsed and filtered. T cell fraction was estimated by normalization of TCRbeta template counts to usable DNA, with usable DNA being measured through amplification of reference genes present in all nucleated cells. Repertoire TCRs were annotated as SARS-CoV-2-specific by exact matching of V gene, CDR3 amino acid sequence and J gene to a known reactive TCR set. The reference SARS-CoV-2 TCR set was obtained from MIRA and was filtered for enrichment in COVID-19-positive ImmuneCODE repertoires, whereby public or cross-reactive TCRs were removed. Based on the MIRA antigens, annotated TCRs were further analysed at the level of specific ORF or position within ORF. Breadth was defined as annotated unique rearrangements over total unique productive rearrangements; depth was the summed frequency of those rearrangements. TCR breadth was compared between groups using two-sided Wilcoxon rank-sum tests. Here the immuneACCESS table is served through TCRdb, limited to in-frame sequences with V and J called. Missing clones are a known gap in these copies; in checked studies unresolved V genes cover under half, and the rest lacks a known reason. That table is the source of V, J and clone size, and D and trimming were worked out from the DNA. This sample holds roughly 100,000 clones; around three quarters were observed only once. The ten top clones hold approximately 15% of the sample.

The data were taken from a study of Ad26.COV2.S vaccination and SARS-CoV-2 variants (dated by TCRdb to the early 2020s). Regarding the complete study: Sequencing of the TCRbeta repertoire served to evaluate the specificity and breadth of SARS-CoV-2-reactive T cell receptors following Ad26.COV2.S vaccination. A total of around 32 samples were included in the TCR-sequenced set, comprising 19 Ad26.COV2.S vaccine recipients, 5 placebo recipients and 8 SARS-CoV-2 convalescent individuals. On the study overall, not on this receptor specifically: Ad26.COV2.S recipients had higher spike-specific TCR breadth than placebo recipients (P = 0.0014). Non-spike TCR breadth was comparable between vaccine and placebo recipients, consistent with the vaccine containing only spike. Substantial breadth of spike-specific CD8+ and CD4+ T cell responses was reported after vaccination. The authors noted that total T cell responses may have been underestimated by the TCR breadth and depth analyses.

This TCR was recovered from a human donor who had recovered from COVID-19. Here the sequenced sample was peripheral blood, taken after recovery from COVID-19. Recombination connected TRBV12-3 or TRBV12-4 to TRBJ2-5; the D gene cannot be named for sure. The nucleotide sequence is TGTGCCAGCAGTGCGCGCTTCCAAGAGACCCAGTACTTC. Its coded protein is CASSARFQETQYF.